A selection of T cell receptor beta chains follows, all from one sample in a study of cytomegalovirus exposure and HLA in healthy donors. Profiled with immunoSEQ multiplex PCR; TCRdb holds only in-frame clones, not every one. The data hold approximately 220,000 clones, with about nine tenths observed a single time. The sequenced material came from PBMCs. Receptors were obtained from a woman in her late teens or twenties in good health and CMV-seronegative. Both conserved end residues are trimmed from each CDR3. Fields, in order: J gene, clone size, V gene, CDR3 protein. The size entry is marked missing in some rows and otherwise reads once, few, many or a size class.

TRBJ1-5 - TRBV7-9 ASSSPGGGNQPQH
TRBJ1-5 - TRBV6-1 ASSELTGNQPQH
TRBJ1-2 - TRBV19 ASRSLGQAGNGYT
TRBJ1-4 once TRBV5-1 ASSLGRQGSGEKLF
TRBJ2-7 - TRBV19 ASSIGAGLSYEQY
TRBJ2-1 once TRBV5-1 ASWPGLAGRVGYNEQF
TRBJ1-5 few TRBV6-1 ASRGTLRQPQH
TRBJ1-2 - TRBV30 ASIEGIFNYGYT
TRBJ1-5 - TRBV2 ASSRPPTGTDQPQH
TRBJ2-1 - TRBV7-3 ASSSQGQGYNEQF
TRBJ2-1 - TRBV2 ASSEALLAGVPNEQF
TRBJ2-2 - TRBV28 ASFTGTSFAGELF
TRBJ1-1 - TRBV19 ASSRGGRTEAF
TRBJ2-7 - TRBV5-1 ASSFWAAGALGQY
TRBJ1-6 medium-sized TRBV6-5 ASSATGTGESPLH
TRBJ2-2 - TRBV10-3 AISGSNTGELF
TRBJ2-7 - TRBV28 ASSPIGLAGVNEQY
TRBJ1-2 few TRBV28 ASSPGFNYGYT
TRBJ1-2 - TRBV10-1 ASSDEGRGNYGYT
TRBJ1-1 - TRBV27 ASRRGHMNTEAF
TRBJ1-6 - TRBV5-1 ASSSDRSSYNSPLH
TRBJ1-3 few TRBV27 ASSPNRGNSGNTIY
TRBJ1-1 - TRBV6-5 ASSPVEQGEAF
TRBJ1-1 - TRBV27 ASSETAGGTVEAF
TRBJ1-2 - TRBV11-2 ASSSTGGEGYT
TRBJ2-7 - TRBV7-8 ASSLARTPSYEQY
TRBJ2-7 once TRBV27 ASRSTGAKQY
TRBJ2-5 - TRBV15 ATSGGYSETQY
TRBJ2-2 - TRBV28 ASSRGHGDTGELF
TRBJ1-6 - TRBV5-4 ASTAGGNYNSPLH
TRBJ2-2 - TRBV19 ASSIQGSAGELF
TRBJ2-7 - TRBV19 ASSTADRLVYEQY
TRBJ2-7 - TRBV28 ASRQDYEQY
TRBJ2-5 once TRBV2 ASSPLGTLQETQY
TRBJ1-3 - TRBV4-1 ASSQARGESYTIY
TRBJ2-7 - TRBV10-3 AISEYSGGSYEQY
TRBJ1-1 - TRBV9 ASRGGTEAF
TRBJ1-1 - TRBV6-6 ASTYGDSPNTEAF
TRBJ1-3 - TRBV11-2 ASSLGVTAGNTIY
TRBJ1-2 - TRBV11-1 ASSSTGVKDYGYT
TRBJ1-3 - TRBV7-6 ASSLARQGSSQRNTIY
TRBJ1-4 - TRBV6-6 ASSWGQQFNEKLF
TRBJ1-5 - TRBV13 ASSLGPPGQGNQPQH
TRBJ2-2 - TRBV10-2 ASSEGSTSYGGELF
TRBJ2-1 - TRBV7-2 ASSLVSRGLSNEQF
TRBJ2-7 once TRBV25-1 ASSHPQGARIEQY
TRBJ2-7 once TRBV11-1 ASSQDRSTYEQY
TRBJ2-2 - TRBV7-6 ASSGEEWGGYTGELF
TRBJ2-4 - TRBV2 ASGTGVEGNIQY
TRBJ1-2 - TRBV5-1 ASSTIGGYGYT
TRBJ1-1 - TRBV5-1 ASSPRQGRVNTEAF
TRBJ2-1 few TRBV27 ASRWQGGRSYNEQF